The 5 T cell receptor beta chains reported below all come from one sample, sequenced in a study of T cells in Graves' hyperthyroidism and ophthalmopathy. RNA transcripts gave rise to amplified TCR beta CDR3 regions. First-round RT-PCR with HTBI primers amplified the TCR CDR3 region. Each CDR3 protein is one row after TCRdb ran MiXCR on the multiplex PCR reads. The sample holds about 420,000 distinct CDR3 sequences, approximately 14% seen once. Input material: blood. The receptors were gathered from a woman aged 18-35 years with Graves' hyperthyroidism.

As regards this clonotype: Possible read error: a much larger clone is one base away. The chain joins TRBV4-1 to TRBJ1-1, with D hard to call. Trimming cost V 2 bases and J 1 base, with 17 bases left between them. This CDR3 is built from 17 residues. Germline V gives CDR1 MGHRA, CDR2 YSYEKL. In DNA form, the CDR3 reads TGCGCCAGCAGCCAACTACCTGGACTGCGTCCGAACACTGAAGCTTTCTTT. Translating it yields CASSQLPGLRPNTEAFF.

This clonotype was detected many times. This chain links TRBV20-1 with TRBJ1-1; 7 bases are shared with TRBD1. CDR1 is DFQATT, CDR2 SNEGSKA, per germline (reference sequence). V dropped 5 bases and J dropped 7; count of bases not matched to a gene: 13. This CDR3 has 14 amino acids. In DNA, the CDR3 is TGCAGTGCTGGGGGGACAGTCTTGGGGGTTGAAGCTTTCTTT. This codes for CSAGGTVLGVEAFF.

About this clonotype itself: A junction boundary mismatches the germline segment, possibly from a read error. This sequence joins TRBV20-1 and TRBJ1-1; tentatively, D is TRBD1 (5 bases). Germline CDR1 DFQATT, CDR2 SNEGSKA (reference sequence). The CDR3 totals 15 residues. DNA of the CDR3: TGCAGTGCTAGAGTTGGAGGGGATTGGGGCACTGAAGCTCTCTTT. Protein product: CSARVGGDWGTEALF.

The chain employs TRBV7-9 and TRBJ2-1; D uncertain. Germline CDR1 is SEHNR and CDR2 is FQNEAQ (reference sequence). The V and J ends lost 3 bases and 3 bases respectively, with 12 bases between them. CDR3 length: 15 amino acids. CDR3 loop: CASSLASVRYNEQFF. The DNA for the CDR3 is TGTGCCAGCAGCTTGGCGAGCGTGCGCTACAATGAGCAGTTCTTC.

The chain combines TRBV10-3 with TRBJ2-3, with TRBD1 matching 10 bases. Germline V CDR1 and CDR2: ENHRY, SYGVKD. The CDR3 spans 15 residues. Trimming removed 8 bases from V and 0 bases from J; junction bases left unmatched: 5. The CDR3 sequence: CAIRRDRGSTDTQYF. CDR3 DNA: TGTGCCATCCGGAGGGACAGGGGCAGCACAGATACGCAGTATTTT.